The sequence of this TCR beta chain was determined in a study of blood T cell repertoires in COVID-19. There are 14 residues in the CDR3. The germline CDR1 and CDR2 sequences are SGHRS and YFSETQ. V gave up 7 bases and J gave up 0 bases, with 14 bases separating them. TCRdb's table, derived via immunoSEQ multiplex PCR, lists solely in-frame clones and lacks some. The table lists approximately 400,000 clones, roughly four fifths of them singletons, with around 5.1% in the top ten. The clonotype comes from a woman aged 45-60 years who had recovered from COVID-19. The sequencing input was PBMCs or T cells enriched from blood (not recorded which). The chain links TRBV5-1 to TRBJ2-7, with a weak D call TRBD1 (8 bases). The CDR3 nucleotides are TGCGCCAGCGCAACAGGGGGGGCCTCCTACGAGCAGTACTTC. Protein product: CASATGGASYEQYF. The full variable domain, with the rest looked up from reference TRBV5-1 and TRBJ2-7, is KAGVTQTPRYLIKTRGQQVTLSCSPISGHRSVSWYQQTPGQGLQFLFEYFSETQRNKGNFPGRFSGRQFSNSRSEMNVSTLELGDSALYLCASATGGASYEQYFGPGTRLTVT.